The 5 T cell receptor beta chains presented below share a single source sample, sequenced in a study of cytomegalovirus exposure and HLA in healthy donors. Repertoires were generated with immunoSEQ multiplex PCR, while TCRdb's copy carries only in-frame clones and drops some. The table records 180,000 or so clones, roughly 86% of them present only once. Sequenced input: PBMCs. Every receptor here comes from a man aged 18 to 30 in good health and CMV-seropositive.

This clone was seen just once. The CDR3 DNA sequence: TGTGCCAGCAGTGGGCGGGCGGGAGGGTTCGGCACCGGGGAGCTGTTTTTT. It is translated as CASSGRAGGFGTGELFF. This chain joins TRBV2 and TRBJ2-2, with TRBD2 matching over 9 bases. Germline V lookup: CDR1 SNHLY, CDR2 FYNNEI. The CDR3 length is 17 residues. Unmatched junction bases numbered 10, after V lost 4 bases and J lost 4 bases.

The chain combines TRBV5-4 with TRBJ1-5; tentatively, D is TRBD1 (5 bases). CDR3 length: 16 amino acids. Germline values: CDR1 SGHNT, CDR2 YYREEE (reference sequence). V gave up 4 bases and J gave up 2 bases, with 16 bases separating them. CDR3 in DNA: TGTGCCAGCAGCCCCCTTTGGGGGGAAGGCAATCAGCCCCAGCATTTT. It specifies CASSPLWGEGNQPQHF.

The rearrangement links TRBV12-5 to TRBJ2-1; D not certain. CDR3 length: 12 amino acids. Germline CDR1 LGHNT, CDR2 FRNRAP. Trimming left V 1 base short and J 6 bases short, with 4 bases between. CDR3 DNA sequence: TGTGCTAGTGGTTTGGCGCGCAATGAGCAGTTCTTC. It is translated as CASGLARNEQFF. Drawing the rest from reference TRBV12-5 and TRBJ2-1, the complete variable domain is DARVTQTPRHKVTEMGQEVTMRCQPILGHNTVFWYRQTMMQGLELLAYFRNRAPLDDSGMPKDRFSAEMPDATLATLKIQPSEPRDSAVYFCASGLARNEQFFGPGTRLTVL.

J is TRBJ2-5 and V is TRBV9; 7 bases fit TRBD1. The germline V gene has CDR1 SGDLS and CDR2 YYNGEE. The CDR3 is 15 residues long. The J segment lost 5 bases and the V segment lost 3 bases, leaving 10 bases of the junction unmatched. Written as DNA, the CDR3 is TGTGCCAGCAGCGCGATCGGACAGGTCAGGGAGACCCAGTACTTC. Its protein product is CASSAIGQVRETQYF.

The chain has TRBV7-8 and TRBJ2-5; 7 bases map to TRBD2. This CDR3 region has 12 residues. Germline CDR1 is SGHVS and CDR2 is FQNEAQ. V lost 4 bases and J lost 7; bases outside the gene matches: 3. The CDR3 DNA follows: TGTGCCAGCAGCTGGGGGGAGGGGACCCAGTACTTC. Its translation: CASSWGEGTQYF.